This T cell receptor (beta chain) was identified during a study of cytomegalovirus exposure and HLA in healthy donors. About the study: Early on, a data release was issued that held about 85 million unique TCRs from HLA-typed donors. Study-wide results and limits: Links to common viral pathogens appeared, in a later analysis, for several of the most significant clusters. Later analysis showed TCR association rates varying by HLA locus, highest for DRB1 and lowest for HLA-C.

Primers included in the PCR were 60 Vbeta and 13 Jbeta primers. The protocol was immunoSEQ multiplex PCR, while the TCRdb copy is restricted to in-frame clones and leaves out a portion. The sample lists fewer than 150,000 clones; approximately 70% were seen once. CDR3 length equals 15 residues. The V segment lost 4 bases and the J segment 2 bases; nucleotides outside the gene matches: 4. Germline CDR1 reads LGHNA; CDR2 reads YNFKEQ. Regarding this clone: Its antigen is not known.

This donor's file did not include a recorded CMV serostatus. The chain employs TRBV4-2 and TRBJ2-7, with 11 positions matching TRBD1. Sequenced material: PBMCs. This receptor was taken from a human donor in good health. The CDR3 spells CASSPGGQGAYEQYF. CDR3 sequence (DNA): TGTGCCAGCAGCCCCGGGGGACAGGGGGCCTACGAGCAGTACTTC.